This is a list of T cell receptor beta chains from one sample in a study of shared clonotypes between healthy human individuals. The data were produced by immunoSEQ multiplex PCR, yet TCRdb's version contains in-frame clones alone and is incomplete. The table shows 2,500,000 or so clones, with 85% to 95% occurring only once. Sequenced input: naive CD4+ T cells sorted from blood. The receptors shown here come from a man aged 18-30 years in good health. The CDR3 runs from the conserved cysteine through the conserved F or W. D genes are given only for firm matches. Clone size, where shown, is once, few, many, or a class for clones that have expanded.

CDR3	DNA	D	size	J	V
CASSPTGVHEQFF	TGTGCCAGCAGCCCGACGGGGGTCCATGAGCAGTTCTTC	.	.	TRBJ2-1	TRBV9
CASSLLRGTEAFF	TGTGCCAGCAGCCTCCTACGGGGGACTGAAGCTTTCTTT	.	.	TRBJ1-1	TRBV7-2
CASRNVSGNTIYF	TGCGCCAGCAGGAACGTTTCTGGAAACACCATATATTTT	.	.	TRBJ1-3	TRBV5-1
CASSLFGQGYEQYF	TGTGCCAGCAGCTTGTTTGGACAGGGCTACGAGCAGTACTTC	TRBD1	.	TRBJ2-7	TRBV5-4
CASKGRHPSYNEQFF	TGTGCCAGCAAGGGACGGCATCCCTCCTACAATGAGCAGTTCTTC	.	.	TRBJ2-1	TRBV27
CASRSLRWGNQPQHF	TGTGCCAGTAGGTCCCTTCGGTGGGGCAATCAGCCCCAGCATTTT	.	.	TRBJ1-5	TRBV19
CASSARPGQGTDTQYF	TGCGCCAGCAGCGCCCGACCGGGACAGGGGACAGATACGCAGTATTTT	TRBD1	.	TRBJ2-3	TRBV5-1
CASSAGADPQYF	TGTGCCAGCTCGGCTGGGGCCGATCCGCAGTATTTT	.	.	TRBJ2-3	TRBV6-5
CASSLTGVNSPLHF	TGTGCCAGCAGTTTGACCGGGGTTAATTCACCCCTCCACTTT	.	.	TRBJ1-6	TRBV28
CASSLKGGPNTGELFF	TGCGCCAGCAGCTTGAAAGGGGGTCCGAACACCGGGGAGCTGTTTTTT	.	.	TRBJ2-2	TRBV5-1
CAISNLAGLEQFF	TGTGCCATCAGTAACCTAGCGGGGCTTGAGCAGTTCTTC	TRBD2	.	TRBJ2-1	TRBV10-3
CASSQGIQEQYF	TGCGCCAGCAGCCAGGGTATTCAGGAGCAGTACTTC	.	.	TRBJ2-7	TRBV4-1
CASDIGLNLRGQYF	TGTGCCAGCGACATTGGACTCAACCTACGAGGGCAGTACTTC	.	.	TRBJ2-7	TRBV2
CASSPNVPDLGRYTF	TGTGCCAGCTCACCAAACGTCCCAGATCTCGGGCGCTACACCTTC	.	.	TRBJ1-2	TRBV18
CASSLGTSGRETDTQYF	TGTGCCAGCAGCCTGGGGACTAGCGGGAGGGAAACAGATACGCAGTATTTT	TRBD2	once	TRBJ2-3	TRBV7-2
CASSLQDLVAGNEQFF	TGTGCCAGCTCACTCCAGGATCTCGTAGCGGGAAATGAGCAGTTCTTC	TRBD2	once	TRBJ2-1	TRBV18
CASSLRGVETQYF	TGTGCCAGCAGCTTAAGGGGGGTGGAGACCCAGTACTTC	.	.	TRBJ2-5	TRBV7-2
CASSLTSRGNTEAFF	TGTGCCAGCAGCCTGACAAGCCGAGGGAACACTGAAGCTTTCTTT	.	.	TRBJ1-1	TRBV14
CASSQGGVDKNIQYF	TGTGCCAGCAGCCAGGGGGGGGTGGACAAAAACATTCAGTACTTC	.	.	TRBJ2-4	TRBV11-2
CASSPLRVGYEKLFF	TGTGCCAGCAGCCCTCTCAGGGTAGGTTACGAAAAACTGTTTTTT	.	.	TRBJ1-4	TRBV6-5
CASEDPGLAPETQYF	TGTGCCAGCGAAGATCCGGGACTAGCCCCGGAGACCCAGTACTTC	TRBD2	.	TRBJ2-5	TRBV2
CASAQGGGSYNEQFF	TGTGCCAGCGCCCAAGGAGGCGGGAGTTACAATGAGCAGTTCTTC	TRBD2	.	TRBJ2-1	TRBV7-2
CASSTGGTGNTIYF	TGTGCCAGCTCAACCGGGGGGACTGGAAACACCATATATTTT	.	.	TRBJ1-3	TRBV9
CASSSTGVETQYF	TGTGCCAGCAGCTCCACAGGGGTAGAGACCCAGTACTTC	TRBD1	.	TRBJ2-5	TRBV5-6
CASSAGEKTSGISNEQFF	TGTGCCAGCAGCGCGGGGGAGAAGACTAGCGGGATAAGCAATGAGCAGTTCTTC	TRBD2	.	TRBJ2-1	TRBV11-3
CASSQDPFGGYEQYF	TGCGCCAGCAGCCAAGATCCGTTCGGGGGCTACGAGCAGTACTTC	.	.	TRBJ2-7	TRBV4-3
CAISEPVQREVLSSYNEQFF	TGTGCCATCAGTGAGCCGGTCCAGCGAGAGGTCCTTAGCTCCTACAATGAGCAGTTCTTC	.	.	TRBJ2-1	TRBV10-3
CASSAGQGATGELFF	TGTGCCAGCAGCGCAGGACAGGGGGCGACCGGGGAGCTGTTTTTT	TRBD1	.	TRBJ2-2	TRBV9
CASSPRGGSYEQYF	TGTGCCAGTAGTCCGCGGGGGGGTTCCTACGAGCAGTACTTC	TRBD2	once	TRBJ2-7	TRBV19
CASGGGEAFF	TGTGCCAGCGGCGGAGGTGAAGCTTTCTTT	.	.	TRBJ1-1	TRBV28
CASSLIDTYEQYF	TGTGCCAGCAGCTTGATTGACACCTACGAGCAGTACTTC	.	.	TRBJ2-7	TRBV5-5
CASRGFAGGPGEQYF	TGTGCCAGCAGAGGGTTTGCGGGAGGGCCAGGAGAGCAGTACTTC	TRBD2	once	TRBJ2-7	TRBV6-5
CASSHNEQFF	TGCGCCAGCAGCCACAATGAGCAGTTCTTC	.	few	TRBJ2-1	TRBV5-1
CASSSGTGDYEQYF	TGTGCCAGCAGCTCCGGGACAGGTGACTACGAGCAGTACTTC	TRBD1	.	TRBJ2-7	TRBV7-9
CASSSRGTSGINEQFF	TGTGCCAGCAGCTCAAGGGGGACTAGCGGGATAAATGAGCAGTTCTTC	TRBD2	.	TRBJ2-1	TRBV7-2